This T cell receptor (beta chain) was observed in a study of cytomegalovirus exposure and HLA in healthy donors. Study details: Genotyping showed approximately 81% of roughly 390 donors falling in the Caucasian-associated ancestry cluster.

The PCR made use of 60 Vbeta and 13 Jbeta primers. TCRdb's copy holds only in-frame clones and misses some; the assay was immunoSEQ multiplex PCR. This sample has about 110,000 clones; about 70% occur once, and the top ten carry around 9%. As for this clone: The antigen is unknown.

After removal of 5 bases from V and 7 bases from J, the junction contained 5 bases not matched to a gene. Germline loops: CDR1 LNHDA, CDR2 SQIVND (reference sequence). The CDR3 is 13 residues long. Findings of the study overall: Donor immune exposure was known only as CMV serostatus. In an earlier analysis, about 87% or about 30%: the productive usage of most TCR beta V segments. Sequencing depth roughly uniform across donors was assumed in presence/absence analyses.

The chain recombines TRBV19 with TRBJ1-5; 7 bases fit TRBD1. This sequence originates from a man aged 25-45 years in good health and CMV-seropositive. Sequences were obtained from PBMCs. The CDR3, as DNA: TGTGCCAGTAGTGAGACAGGGAGACAGCCCCAGCATTTT. It specifies CASSETGRQPQHF. Looking up the rest from reference TRBV19 and TRBJ1-5 gives the full variable domain: DGGITQSPKYLFRKEGQNVTLSCEQNLNHDAMYWYRQDPGQGLRLIYYSQIVNDFQKGDIAEGYSVSREKKESFPLTVTSAQKNPTAFYLCASSETGRQPQHFGDGTRLSIL.